This note documents a single T cell receptor beta chain sequence. The repertoire was sequenced with immunoSEQ multiplex PCR; TCRdb's copy has only in-frame clones and lacks some. Among 52,000 or so clones listed, 80% to 85% were seen once. These data originate in a study of blood T cell repertoires in COVID-19. Study overall: Donors in the United States, Italy and Spain gave samples during acute or convalescent COVID-19.

The CDR3 has 13 residues. Unmatched junction bases numbered 2, after V lost 5 bases and J lost 4 bases. CDR1 is SGHTA, CDR2 FQGTGA, per germline. The TCR sequence derives from a man in his forties or fifties with acute or convalescent COVID-19. Sequencing was carried out using peripheral blood. V gene TRBV7-3 combines with J gene TRBJ2-1; TRBD1 agrees at 7 bases. The CDR3 coding sequence is TGTGCCAGCAGCAAGACAGGGTACAATGAGCAGTTCTTC. Its translation is CASSKTGYNEQFF. Full variable domain (remainder filled in from reference TRBV7-3 and TRBJ2-1): GAGVSQTPSNKVTEKGKYVELRCDPISGHTALYWYRQSLGQGPEFLIYFQGTGAADDSGLPNDRFFAVRPEGSVSTLKIQRTERGDSAVYLCASSKTGYNEQFFGPGTRLTVL.